This T cell receptor (beta chain) stems from a study of blood T cell repertoires in COVID-19. Across the study: Sites across the United States, Italy and Spain contributed samples from acute and convalescent COVID-19. Sources were T cells, B-cell-depleted T cells, or PBMCs; the material itself was cDNA or gDNA.

Seattle-derived patients entered the study during active infection and were followed longitudinally. The germline V gene encodes CDR1 MGHDK and CDR2 SYGVNS. The CDR3 runs 16 residues. Trimming shortened V by 2 bases and J by 0 bases, and 11 bases separated the two germline ends. In the original processing: Amplification of reference gene primers was used by the study to estimate nucleated cell counts. This table comes from immunoSEQ multiplex PCR, and its TCRdb copy is limited to in-frame clones, with some not included. The DNA was the basis for D and trimming; V, J and clone size are from that table. This repertoire shows about 410,000 clones, 89% found once; its top ten account for roughly 1.5%.

Sequenced: peripheral blood. The TCR originated in a woman aged 40 to 55 with COVID-19, enrolled during active disease. The chain recombines TRBV25-1 with TRBJ1-3; D remains unclear. CDR3 residues: CASSERPWSSGNTIYF. CDR3 DNA: TGTGCCAGCAGTGAAAGGCCCTGGAGCTCTGGAAACACCATATATTTT.